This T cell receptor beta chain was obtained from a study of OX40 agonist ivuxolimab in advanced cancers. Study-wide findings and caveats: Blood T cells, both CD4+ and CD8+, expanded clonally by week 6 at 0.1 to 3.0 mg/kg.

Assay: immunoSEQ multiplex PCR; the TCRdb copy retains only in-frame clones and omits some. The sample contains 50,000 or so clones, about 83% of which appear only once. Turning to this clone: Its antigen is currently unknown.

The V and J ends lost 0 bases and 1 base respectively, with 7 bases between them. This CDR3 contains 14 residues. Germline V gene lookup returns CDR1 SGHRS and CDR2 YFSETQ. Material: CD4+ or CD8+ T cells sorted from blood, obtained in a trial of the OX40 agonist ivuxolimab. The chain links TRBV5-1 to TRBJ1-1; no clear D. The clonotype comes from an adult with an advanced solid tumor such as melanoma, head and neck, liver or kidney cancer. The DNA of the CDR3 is TGCGCCAGCAGCTTGGCCCGGGGGAACACTGAAGCTTTCTTT. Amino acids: CASSLARGNTEAFF.